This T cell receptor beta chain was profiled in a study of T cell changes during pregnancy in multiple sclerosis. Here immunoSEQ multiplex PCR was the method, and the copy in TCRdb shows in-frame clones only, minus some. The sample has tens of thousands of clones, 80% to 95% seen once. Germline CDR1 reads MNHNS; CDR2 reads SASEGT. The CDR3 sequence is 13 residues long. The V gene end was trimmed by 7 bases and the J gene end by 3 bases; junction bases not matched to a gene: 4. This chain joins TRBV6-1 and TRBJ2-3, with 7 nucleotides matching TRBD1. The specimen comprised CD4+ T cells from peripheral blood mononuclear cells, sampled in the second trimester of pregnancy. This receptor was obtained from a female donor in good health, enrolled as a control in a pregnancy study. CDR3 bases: TGTGCCAGCACCAGACAGGGAACAGATACGCAGTATTTT. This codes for CASTRQGTDTQYF.